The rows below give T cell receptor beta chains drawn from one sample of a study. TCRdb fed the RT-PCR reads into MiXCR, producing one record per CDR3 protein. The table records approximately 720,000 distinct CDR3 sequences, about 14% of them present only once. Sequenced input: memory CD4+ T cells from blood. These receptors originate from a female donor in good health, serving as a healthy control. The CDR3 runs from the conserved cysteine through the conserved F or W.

CDR3: CASSPSGSYWNEKLFF
J: TRBJ1-4
length: 16
V: TRBV28

CDR3: CASSSGAGQGNTEAFF
J: TRBJ1-1
length: 16
V: TRBV12-3/TRBV12-4

CDR3: CSASGSPHNEQFF
J: TRBJ2-1
length: 13
V: TRBV20-1

CDR3: CASSHRGTGQTQYF
J: TRBJ2-5
length: 14
V: TRBV14

CDR3: CASSLRGTITYEQYF
J: TRBJ2-7
length: 15
V: TRBV28

CDR3: CASGLVPSREETQYF
J: TRBJ2-5
length: 15
V: TRBV12-5

CDR3: CASSPRRLGVDTEAFF
J: TRBJ1-1
length: 16
V: TRBV27

CDR3: CASRKGRVGYTF
J: TRBJ1-2
length: 12
V: TRBV27

CDR3: CASSDSLRGRYGTDTQYF
J: TRBJ2-3
length: 18
V: TRBV10-2

CDR3: CSARDAAGPGGTDTQYF
J: TRBJ2-3
length: 17
V: TRBV20-1

CDR3: CASSSGQVLTDTQYF
J: TRBJ2-3
length: 15
V: TRBV7-8

CDR3: CSAGGDRAGELFF
J: TRBJ2-2
length: 13
V: TRBV29-1

CDR3: CASSLMGNEQFF
J: TRBJ2-1
length: 12
V: TRBV7-2

CDR3: CASSPLTTSYEQYF
J: TRBJ2-7
length: 14
V: TRBV3-1

CDR3: CASSQDLQGNYGYTF
J: TRBJ1-2
length: 15
V: TRBV4-1

CDR3: CASSQAGTLNTEAFF
J: TRBJ1-1
length: 15
V: TRBV3-1

CDR3: CSVGAGTGHGYTF
J: TRBJ1-2
length: 13
V: TRBV29-1

CDR3: CASSQDRETGTDTQYF
J: TRBJ2-3
length: 16
V: TRBV4-3

CDR3: CAISQGPNGYNEQFF
J: TRBJ2-1
length: 15
V: TRBV10-3

CDR3: CSARAPGLATNEQFF
J: TRBJ2-1
length: 15
V: TRBV20-1

CDR3: CASSLSGALFYEQYF
J: TRBJ2-7
length: 15
V: TRBV27

CDR3: CASSLAAGAPYNEQFF
J: TRBJ2-1
length: 16
V: TRBV12-3/TRBV12-4

CDR3: CASSRDPGQGYGYTF
J: TRBJ1-2
length: 15
V: TRBV4-3

CDR3: CASSQRGSYTEAFF
J: TRBJ1-1
length: 14
V: TRBV3-1

CDR3: CASSPSGDVTDTQYF
J: TRBJ2-3
length: 15
V: TRBV7-3

CDR3: CASSQRVGTSGRAVWAGELFF
J: TRBJ2-2
length: 21
V: TRBV4-1

CDR3: CASSASGGRDTQYF
J: TRBJ2-3
length: 14
V: TRBV12-3/TRBV12-4

CDR3: CSASPGRENSPLHF
J: TRBJ1-6
length: 14
V: TRBV20-1

CDR3: CSANQRASYEQYF
J: TRBJ2-7
length: 13
V: TRBV20-1

CDR3: CASTFYSSSYEQYF
J: TRBJ2-7
length: 14
V: TRBV7-2

CDR3: CSARVSGQPQHF
J: TRBJ1-5
length: 12
V: TRBV20-1

CDR3: CATDPGTTRSNQPQHF
J: TRBJ1-5
length: 16
V: TRBV12-3/TRBV12-4

CDR3: CASSQNIGADEQYF
J: TRBJ2-7
length: 14
V: TRBV3-1

CDR3: CASSRLAGGSDTQYF
J: TRBJ2-3
length: 15
V: TRBV7-2

CDR3: CSVAAGGVNTGELFF
J: TRBJ2-2
length: 15
V: TRBV29-1

CDR3: CASSLLGGKAEAFF
J: TRBJ1-1
length: 14
V: TRBV5-1

CDR3: CASSLGNTDTQYF
J: TRBJ2-3
length: 13
V: TRBV12-3/TRBV12-4

CDR3: CAIRRGSSTDTQYF
J: TRBJ2-3
length: 14
V: TRBV10-3

CDR3: CASSGPGLGSHEQFF
J: TRBJ2-1
length: 15
V: TRBV6-1